This T cell receptor (beta chain) was recovered during a study of blood T cells in healthy people across ages. The CDR3 consists of 12 residues. The germline V gene encodes CDR1 PRHDT and CDR2 FYEKMQ (reference sequence). V gave up 5 bases and J gave up 7 bases, with 9 bases separating them. Next came a second PCR, run for about 6 to 11 cycles, which used a sample-barcoded 5' primer along with a J-beta primer mix. TCRdb reprocessed the 5' RACE reads with MiXCR, giving one entry per CDR3 protein. The table records around 990,000 distinct CDR3 sequences, roughly two fifths of them present only once. The chain links TRBV13 to TRBJ2-4; D is possibly TRBD1 (6 bases). The sequence came from a man between 18 and 35 years old in good health. The sequencing sample was made of blood. The CDR3 is CASSRTDNIQYF. The CDR3 DNA reads TGTGCCAGCAGCCGGACAGATAACATTCAGTACTTC.